What follows are 26 T cell receptor beta chains derived from one specimen sequenced in a study of cytomegalovirus exposure and HLA in healthy donors. 60 Vbeta and 13 Jbeta primers were used in PCR. Assay used: immunoSEQ multiplex PCR; TCRdb lists only in-frame clones, some missing. The repertoire consists of 90,000 to 150,000 clones, with around 63% occurring once and the leading ten covering 9% to 10%. The sample consisted of PBMCs. Receptor source: a man aged 35-49 years in good health and CMV-seropositive.

The rearrangement joins TRBV6-6 to TRBJ1-2, with 9 bases that match TRBD1. The CDR3 is made up of 14 amino acids. Germline CDR1 and CDR2: MNHNY and SVGAGI (reference sequence). The V and J ends lost 7 bases and 3 bases, in that order; junction bases with no gene match: 6. The CDR3 loop reads CASTRDRVDYGYTF. The CDR3 DNA is TGTGCCAGCACCCGGGACAGGGTTGACTATGGCTACACCTTC.

V and J are TRBV18 and TRBJ1-1; D is unclear. Per the germline V gene, CDR1 is KGHSH and CDR2 is LQKENI. This CDR3 contains 17 residues. The V end was cut by 1 base, the J end by 0 bases, with 15 bases between. As DNA, the CDR3 is TGTGCCAGCTCACCACGGCCCGGCGGGCCCATGAACACTGAAGCTTTCTTT. Amino acid sequence: CASSPRPGGPMNTEAFF.

The V call is TRBV28, the J call TRBJ1-5; D not resolved. Trimming took off 8 bases at V and 2 bases at J, with 13 bases between the two ends. The CDR3 runs 14 residues. The V gene's germline CDR1 is MDHEN and CDR2 SYDVKM. This CDR3 is CASGIDAGNQPQHF. The CDR3 nucleotides read TGTGCCAGCGGTATCGACGCGGGCAATCAGCCCCAGCATTTT.

This chain connects TRBV5-1 to TRBJ2-7; the D gene is possibly TRBD1 (5 bases). There are 16 residues in the CDR3. Trimming left V 0 bases short and J 3 bases short, with 16 bases between. Germline V CDR1 and CDR2: SGHRS, YFSETQ. CDR3 bases: TGCGCCAGCAGCTTGGCCGTCCTTACAGGCTACTACGAGCAGTACTTC. As protein: CASSLAVLTGYYEQYF.

The genes are TRBV6-1 and TRBJ2-7, with a weak D call TRBD1 (7 bases). This CDR3 has 14 amino acids. The V gene's germline CDR1 is MNHNS and CDR2 SASEGT. V was clipped by 8 bases and J by 3 bases, with 17 bases between them. The DNA of the CDR3 is TGTGCCAGCGGGGAGGACAGGCAATACTACGAGCAGTACTTC. Amino acid sequence: CASGEDRQYYEQYF.

The chain couples TRBV10-3 to TRBJ2-7; 8 bases are shared with TRBD2. CDR3 length equals 14 residues. Trimming cost V 4 bases and J 5 bases; bases outside gene matches: 7. CDR1 and CDR2 from the germline V gene are ENHRY and SYGVKD. CDR3 sequence reads: CAISAGTRIHEQYF. CDR3 DNA sequence: TGTGCCATCAGTGCCGGGACTAGAATCCACGAGCAGTACTTC.

The genes are TRBV29-1 and TRBJ2-7; 9 positions match TRBD1. Germline V gives CDR1 SQVTM, CDR2 ANQGSEA. V trimming: 7 bases; J trimming: 5 bases; junction bases outside the gene matches: 6. The CDR3 loop spans 12 amino acids. CDR3 DNA: TGCAGCGGGGGGGGGACAGGGCACGAGCAGTACTTC. Its translation: CSGGGTGHEQYF.

This clone was recorded a few times. The chain employs TRBV5-4 and TRBJ2-2, with 14 nucleotides matching TRBD2. Germline V CDR1 and CDR2: SGHNT, YYREEE (reference sequence). Trimming removed 4 bases from V and 4 bases from J; junction bases left unmatched: 9. The CDR3 runs 18 residues. The CDR3 spells CASSPGTSGRRGTGELFF. CDR3 in DNA: TGTGCCAGCAGCCCGGGGACTAGCGGGAGAAGGGGCACCGGGGAGCTGTTTTTT.

The chain carries TRBV11-1 and TRBJ2-5; D may be TRBD1 (5 bases). Trimming took 5 bases from V and 5 from J, leaving 18 bases between them. CDR3 size: 15 residues. Per germline, CDR1 SGHAT and CDR2 FQDESV (reference sequence). The CDR3 coding sequence is TGTGCCAGCAGCCCGGAAGCGAGACCAGGGGAGACCCAGTACTTC. Protein: CASSPEARPGETQYF.

This chain uses TRBV7-3 with TRBJ2-2, with 8 bases matching TRBD1. The J segment lost 0 bases and the V segment lost 5 bases, leaving 5 bases of the junction unmatched. The CDR3 is made up of 16 amino acids. Germline values: CDR1 SGHTA, CDR2 FQGTGA. The CDR3: CASSDLGQANTGELFF. DNA for the CDR3: TGTGCCAGCAGCGACTTGGGACAGGCGAACACCGGGGAGCTGTTTTTT.

The chain combines TRBV5-6 with TRBJ1-1, with 7 bases fitting TRBD1. This CDR3 comprises 14 residues. J lost 8 bases, V lost 1 base, and 8 bases had no gene match. CDR1 and CDR2 from the germline V gene are SGHDT and YYEEEE. This chain's CDR3 is CASSLRGTGAEAFF. The CDR3 DNA follows: TGTGCCAGCAGCTTGCGGGGAACAGGGGCCGAAGCTTTCTTT.

CDR3 sequence (DNA): TGTGCCAGCAGCACAGGGACTAGCGGGACTGTTGCAGATACGCAGTATTTT. Protein: CASSTGTSGTVADTQYF. The V gene is TRBV9, the J gene TRBJ2-3; 13 nucleotides align to TRBD2. CDR1 is SGDLS, CDR2 YYNGEE, per germline. Trimming removed 4 bases from V and 4 bases from J; junction bases left unmatched: 9. CDR3 size: 17 residues. Full variable domain (outside the CDR3, taken from reference TRBV9 and TRBJ2-3): DSGVTQTPKHLITATGQRVTLRCSPRSGDLSVYWYQQSLDQGLQFLIQYYNGEERAKGNILERFSAQQFPDLHSELNLSSLELGDSALYFCASSTGTSGTVADTQYFGPGTRLTVL.

The chain combines TRBV19 with TRBJ1-5, with D tentatively TRBD1 (5 bases). The ends were cut back, 8 bases at V and 2 bases at J, with 10 bases in the middle. The germline V gene has CDR1 LNHDA and CDR2 SQIVND (reference sequence). This CDR3 has 13 residues. CDR3 bases: TGTGCCAGTTTCGGGGGGGGCAATCAGCCCCAGCATTTT. Its protein product is CASFGGGNQPQHF. Variable domain in full (rest from reference TRBV19 and TRBJ1-5): DGGITQSPKYLFRKEGQNVTLSCEQNLNHDAMYWYRQDPGQGLRLIYYSQIVNDFQKGDIAEGYSVSREKKESFPLTVTSAQKNPTAFYLCASFGGGNQPQHFGDGTRLSIL.

This chain connects TRBV7-9 to TRBJ1-2, with 7 positions matching TRBD1. The CDR3 has 18 amino acids. V trimming: 3 bases; J trimming: 3 bases; junction bases outside the gene matches: 16. Germline V gene sequence: CDR1 SEHNR, CDR2 FQNEAQ (reference sequence). CDR3 protein: CASSFFRTGPRLDYGYTF. CDR3 nucleotides: TGTGCCAGCAGCTTCTTTCGGACAGGACCAAGGTTGGACTATGGCTACACCTTC.

The chain has TRBV18 and TRBJ1-2; D is possibly TRBD1 (6 bases). The germline V gene has CDR1 KGHSH and CDR2 LQKENI. The CDR3 extends over 16 amino acids. The V end was cut by 3 bases, the J end by 4 bases, with 18 bases between. DNA of the CDR3: TGTGCCAGCTCACCTGAGGGTCGGACAGTGATCTATGGCTACACCTTC. The encoded protein is CASSPEGRTVIYGYTF.

This chain connects TRBV19 to TRBJ1-5, with D perhaps matching TRBD1 (5 bases). The CDR3 sequence is 14 residues long. Deletions cut 7 bases from V and 1 base from J, with 11 bases between. CDR1 is LNHDA and CDR2 is SQIVND in the germline V gene (reference sequence). The CDR3 sequence: CASMSRVSNQPQHF. CDR3 DNA sequence: TGTGCCAGTATGTCCAGGGTAAGCAATCAGCCCCAGCATTTT.

The DNA of the CDR3 is TGCAGCGTTGCGCAGGGCGTGAACACCGGGGAGCTGTTTTTT. Its protein is CSVAQGVNTGELFF. The chain links TRBV29-1 to TRBJ2-2, with D possibly being TRBD1 (5 bases). The germline CDR1 and CDR2 sequences are SQVTM and ANQGSEA. V lost 4 bases and J lost 1, with 10 bases in between. This CDR3 is built from 14 residues.

The V and J genes are TRBV6-5 and TRBJ2-3; D perhaps matches TRBD1 (6 bases). V lost 2 bases and J lost 4, with 13 bases in between. CDR3 length: 15 residues. The germline V gene has CDR1 MNHEY and CDR2 SVGAGI. The chain's CDR3 is CASSYGGSSADTQYF. The DNA for the CDR3 is TGTGCCAGCAGTTACGGGGGCTCGAGCGCAGATACGCAGTATTTT.

This clone was seen once. J is TRBJ2-5 and V is TRBV7-9, with a possible D match to TRBD1 (6 bases). Deletions cut 3 bases from V and 4 bases from J, with 9 bases between. CDR3 length: 13 residues. Per germline, CDR1 SEHNR and CDR2 FQNEAQ (reference sequence). The CDR3: CASSFSGVETQYF. The DNA for the CDR3 is TGTGCCAGCAGCTTTTCAGGGGTAGAGACCCAGTACTTC.

This clone occurred a few times. The chain couples TRBV28 to TRBJ2-2; TRBD2 agrees at 8 bases. Germline loops: CDR1 MDHEN, CDR2 SYDVKM. V lost 5 bases, J lost 2 bases, and 4 bases stayed unmatched. The CDR3 totals 15 residues. The CDR3: CASSLAGLNTGELFF. The CDR3 region has the DNA TGTGCCAGCAGTCTAGCGGGTCTTAACACCGGGGAGCTGTTTTTT.

The J gene is TRBJ2-3, the V gene TRBV5-4, with a tentative D call TRBD2 (5 bases). Germline V gene lookup returns CDR1 SGHNT and CDR2 YYREEE (reference sequence). This CDR3 is 15 amino acids long. V was shortened by 0 bases and J by 3 bases, with 11 bases between the two germline ends. This chain's CDR3 is CASSLVGLATDTQYF. CDR3 nucleotide sequence: TGTGCCAGCAGCTTGGTAGGCCTAGCAACAGATACGCAGTATTTT.

V is TRBV11-3 and J is TRBJ2-3, with D unresolved. The CDR3 extends over 13 amino acids. Trimming cost V 2 bases and J 1 base, with 4 bases left between them. Germline CDR1 SGHNT, CDR2 YENEEA. The CDR3 region has the DNA TGTGCCAGCAGCTTACAGGGCACAGATACGCAGTATTTT. Translation gives CASSLQGTDTQYF.

The chain uses TRBV7-2 and TRBJ2-3; D is possibly TRBD2 (5 bases). V lost 1 base to trimming and J lost 4 bases, with 15 bases between them. This CDR3 comprises 16 residues. Germline V gene data show CDR1 as SGHTA and CDR2 as FQGNSA. The CDR3: CASSLGVSSIADTQYF. DNA of the CDR3: TGTGCCAGCAGCTTAGGTGTTTCTAGCATCGCAGATACGCAGTATTTT.

This CDR3 reads CASSLGPQGDYEQYF. The CDR3 DNA is TGTGCCAGCAGCTTAGGGCCACAGGGGGACTACGAGCAGTACTTC. This sequence joins TRBV7-2 and TRBJ2-7; 8 nucleotides agree with TRBD1. V was pared by 1 base and J by 3 bases, with 5 bases of the junction left unmatched. Looked up from germline, CDR1 is SGHTA and CDR2 is FQGNSA. The CDR3 has 15 amino acids.

This clone appeared once. V is TRBV2 and J is TRBJ2-4, with 7 bases matching TRBD1. The germline V gene encodes CDR1 SNHLY and CDR2 FYNNEI. Losses at the gene ends were 7 bases for V and 5 bases for J; bases not matched to a gene: 8. This CDR3 is 14 amino acids long. Here the CDR3 DNA reads TGTGCCAGCACTCGGGACAGCGGTCAAAACATTCAGTACTTC. Translating it yields CASTRDSGQNIQYF.

The chain recombines TRBV11-2 with TRBJ2-2; D may be TRBD2 (5 bases). Trimming left V 6 bases short and J 4 bases short, with 12 bases between. This CDR3 spans 14 amino acids. The germline CDR1 and CDR2 sequences are SGHAT and FQNNGV. CDR3 coding DNA: TGTGCCAGCAGATTGGGAGTGAGCACCGGGGAGCTGTTTTTT. It yields the protein CASRLGVSTGELFF.